This passage covers 21 T cell receptor beta chains from one sample sequenced in a study of blood T cell repertoires in COVID-19. Using immunoSEQ multiplex PCR, the repertoire was profiled, and TCRdb retains in-frame clones only, with some absent. Of fewer than 150,000 clones in the sample, 90% were seen once. Sequenced input: peripheral blood. The receptors stem from an elderly woman with acute or convalescent COVID-19.

This sequence joins TRBV9 and TRBJ1-4; D might be TRBD1 (5 bases). V lost 0 bases to trimming and J lost 4 bases, with 16 bases between them. Germline CDR1 is SGDLS and CDR2 is YYNGEE. The CDR3 length is 17 residues. CDR3 protein: CASSVGPGRQYNEKLFF. Here the CDR3 DNA reads TGTGCCAGCAGCGTAGGACCAGGGAGGCAGTATAATGAAAAACTGTTTTTT. Using reference TRBV9 and TRBJ1-4 for the parts outside the CDR3, the full variable domain is DSGVTQTPKHLITATGQRVTLRCSPRSGDLSVYWYQQSLDQGLQFLIQYYNGEERAKGNILERFSAQQFPDLHSELNLSSLELGDSALYFCASSVGPGRQYNEKLFFGSGTQLSVL.

V usage is TRBV18 and J usage is TRBJ1-5; 12 nucleotides line up with TRBD1. CDR1 KGHSH and CDR2 LQKENI come from the germline V gene. This CDR3 spans 15 amino acids. V trimming: 2 bases; J trimming: 6 bases; junction bases outside the gene matches: 2. CDR3: CASSPGTGGVQPQHF. The CDR3 DNA follows: TGTGCCAGCTCACCAGGGACAGGGGGCGTTCAGCCCCAGCATTTT.

The rearrangement uses TRBV2 and TRBJ1-1; 7 bases fit TRBD1. Trimming cost V 6 bases and J 1 base; bases outside gene matches: 2. The CDR3 extends over 13 amino acids. Germline V gives CDR1 SNHLY, CDR2 FYNNEI. The CDR3 loop is CASRRDRNTEAFF. The CDR3 region has the DNA TGTGCCAGCAGGAGGGACAGGAACACTGAAGCTTTCTTT.

The V and J genes are TRBV18 and TRBJ2-3; D is possibly TRBD2 (5 bases). Between the trimmed V and J ends, which lost 2 bases and 4 bases, there was a span of 13 bases. CDR1 and CDR2 (germline): KGHSH, LQKENI. CDR3 length: 15 amino acids. The CDR3 region is CASSPGGFGADTQYF. As DNA, the CDR3 is TGTGCCAGCTCACCAGGCGGGTTCGGGGCAGATACGCAGTATTTT.

The chain recombines TRBV6-1 with TRBJ1-4; no definite D call. Trimming pared 1 base from V and 2 bases from J, leaving 8 bases between. CDR3 size: 15 residues. The V gene's germline CDR1 is MNHNS and CDR2 SASEGT. The CDR3 DNA sequence: TGTGCCAGCAGTGAAGGGCGAGGGACTAATGAAAAACTGTTTTTT. Translated, it gives CASSEGRGTNEKLFF.

In this sample, this clone turned up once. The rearrangement joins TRBV11-2 to TRBJ2-3; 7 positions match TRBD2. This CDR3 comprises 16 residues. With V trimmed by 5 bases and J by 4 bases, 12 bases remained unmatched. CDR1 SGHAT and CDR2 FQNNGV come from the germline V gene. The CDR3 protein is CASSPREGGRSDTQYF. As DNA, the CDR3 is TGTGCCAGCAGCCCCCGTGAGGGAGGGAGGTCAGATACGCAGTATTTT.

This clone was seen once. This chain links TRBV2 with TRBJ2-3, with D perhaps TRBD2 (5 bases). V dropped 6 bases and J dropped 3 bases, with 13 bases sitting between them. CDR1 is SNHLY, CDR2 FYNNEI, per germline. The CDR3 is 14 residues long. CDR3 protein: CASSPDWQTDTQYF. In DNA form, the CDR3 reads TGTGCCAGCAGCCCGGACTGGCAAACAGATACGCAGTATTTT.

This clone was observed once. The V and J genes are TRBV30 and TRBJ2-6; D is possibly TRBD2 (5 bases). The V gene's germline CDR1 is GTSNPN and CDR2 SVGIG (reference sequence). V was clipped by 0 bases and J by 3 bases, with 15 bases between them. The CDR3 length is 17 residues. CDR3 amino acids: CAWSVRGSSYGANVLTF. In DNA, the CDR3 is TGTGCCTGGAGTGTACGGGGTTCGTCCTATGGGGCCAACGTCCTGACTTTC.

This clone was detected only once. The chain is built from TRBV6-1 and TRBJ2-5; possible D gene TRBD1, 6 bases. This CDR3 is built from 14 residues. The V end was cut by 2 bases, the J end by 2 bases, with 9 bases between. CDR1 and CDR2 (germline): MNHNS, SASEGT. CDR3 loop: CASSELQGQETQYF. The CDR3 nucleotides are TGTGCCAGCAGTGAACTACAGGGACAAGAGACCCAGTACTTC.

In its sample, this clone was seen once. The chain carries TRBV6-5 and TRBJ1-2; 7 positions agree with TRBD1. Trimming at V came to 6 bases and at J to 4 bases, leaving 5 bases not matched to a gene. CDR3 length equals 13 residues. Germline V CDR1 and CDR2: MNHEY, SVGAGI. The DNA of the CDR3 is TGTGCCAGCAGAGTGACAGGGTTCTATGGCTACACCTTC. Protein sequence: CASRVTGFYGYTF.

J is TRBJ1-2 and V is TRBV5-1, with 8 bases that match TRBD1. Trimming took 4 bases from V and 6 from J; bases not matched to a gene: 5. CDR1 SGHRS and CDR2 YFSETQ come from the germline V gene. The CDR3 runs 13 residues. The CDR3 nucleotides are TGCGCCAGCAGCCTGACAGGGGAGAATGGCTACACCTTC. Translating it yields CASSLTGENGYTF.

This clone has only one observation. The chain employs TRBV15 and TRBJ1-5; 8 nucleotides line up with TRBD1. J gave up 6 bases and V 4 bases, and 8 bases lay outside the gene matches. The CDR3 is made up of 15 amino acids. Germline V gives CDR1 LNHNV, CDR2 YYDKDF (reference sequence). CDR3 bases: TGTGCCACCAGCATTGGTGGACAGGGCGGTCAGCCCCAGCATTTT. Its protein is CATSIGGQGGQPQHF.

This chain joins TRBV23-1 and TRBJ1-3; 7 bases are shared with TRBD1. TRBV23-1 is labeled an ORF, and its function is uncertain. The V segment lost 4 bases and the J segment 1 base; nucleotides outside the gene matches: 10. CDR3 length equals 17 residues. The CDR3 is CASSRRPGQTSGNTIYF. The CDR3 coding sequence is TGCGCCAGCAGTCGGAGACCGGGACAGACATCTGGAAACACCATATATTTT.

V and J are TRBV5-6 and TRBJ2-3; 11 nucleotides match TRBD2. The CDR3 extends over 15 amino acids. V lost 0 bases and J lost 7; bases outside the gene matches: 4. Germline V CDR1 and CDR2: SGHDT, YYEEEE. The CDR3 DNA reads as TGTGCCAGCAGCTTGGCTAGCGGGGGGTTCAATACGCAGTATTTT. Its protein product is CASSLASGGFNTQYF. Full variable domain (missing parts from reference TRBV5-6 and TRBJ2-3): DAGVTQSPTHLIKTRGQQVTLRCSPKSGHDTVSWYQQALGQGPQFIFQYYEEEERQRGNFPDRFSGHQFPNYSSELNVNALLLGDSALYLCASSLASGGFNTQYFGPGTRLTVL.

The CDR3 nucleotides read TGCGCCAGCAGCCAGACGGGAGATACGCAGTATTTT. This sequence encodes CASSQTGDTQYF. The chain combines TRBV5-1 with TRBJ2-3; D uncertain. CDR3 length equals 12 residues. V was cut by 4 bases and J by 5 bases, with 8 bases left in between. Germline V lookup: CDR1 SGHRS, CDR2 YFSETQ. Full variable domain (rest looked up from reference TRBV5-1 and TRBJ2-3): KAGVTQTPRYLIKTRGQQVTLSCSPISGHRSVSWYQQTPGQGLQFLFEYFSETQRNKGNFPGRFSGRQFSNSRSEMNVSTLELGDSALYLCASSQTGDTQYFGPGTRLTVL.

V usage is TRBV5-1 and J usage is TRBJ2-2, with a tentative D call TRBD1 (5 bases). The germline CDR1 and CDR2 sequences are SGHRS and YFSETQ. The CDR3 is 16 amino acids. V lost 4 bases and J lost 5, with 18 bases in between. CDR3 sequence: CASSRTGQGVTGELFF. Here the CDR3 DNA reads TGCGCCAGCAGCCGAACCGGACAAGGTGTGACCGGGGAGCTGTTTTTT.

The genes are TRBV5-1 and TRBJ2-7; 7 bases are shared with TRBD1. The CDR3 is 14 amino acids. CDR1 and CDR2 (germline): SGHRS, YFSETQ. V was pared by 2 bases and J by 4 bases, with 6 bases of the junction left unmatched. DNA for the CDR3: TGCGCCAGCAGCTTAGGGACAGACCTATACGAGCAGTACTTC. Its protein product is CASSLGTDLYEQYF.

This rearrangement joins TRBV5-4 to TRBJ2-2; TRBD1 might be the D (6 bases). CDR1 is SGHNT, CDR2 YYREEE, per germline (reference sequence). V was pared by 0 bases and J by 5 bases, with 11 bases between. The CDR3 sequence is 15 residues long. The CDR3 sequence: CASSLAGQGTGELFF. The CDR3 nucleotides are TGTGCCAGCAGCTTGGCCGGGCAGGGGACCGGGGAGCTGTTTTTT.

The CDR3 DNA sequence: TGTGCCAGTAGTCCAGACAGGGATGCCTATGGCTACACCTTC. Its protein product is CASSPDRDAYGYTF. The J gene is TRBJ1-2, the V gene TRBV19; 7 bases are shared with TRBD1. Per germline, CDR1 LNHDA and CDR2 SQIVND (reference sequence). The CDR3 is 14 amino acids. The V gene end was trimmed by 5 bases and the J gene end by 4 bases; junction bases not matched to a gene: 7.

V gene TRBV30 combines with J gene TRBJ1-3, with 7 bases fitting TRBD1. The V gene end was trimmed by 0 bases and the J gene end by 2 bases; junction bases not matched to a gene: 1. This CDR3 has 14 amino acids. Germline V lookup: CDR1 GTSNPN, CDR2 SVGIG (reference sequence). CDR3 loop: CAWSVQGAGNTIYF. The CDR3 bases are TGTGCCTGGAGTGTTCAGGGGGCTGGAAACACCATATATTTT.

In this sample, this clone turned up once. The genes are TRBV6-1 and TRBJ1-5; D is possibly TRBD1 (5 bases). Germline V lookup: CDR1 MNHNS, CDR2 SASEGT. V was pared by 5 bases and J by 7 bases, with 15 bases between. The length of the CDR3 is 14 residues. Here the CDR3 DNA reads TGTGCCAGCAGTTTCCCCGACAGTTTCCAGCCCCAGCATTTT. This encodes CASSFPDSFQPQHF.